This is a list of T cell receptor beta chains from one sample in a study of blood T cell repertoires in COVID-19. Only in-frame clones appear in the TCRdb table, and some are missing; sequencing was by immunoSEQ multiplex PCR. This sample has around 40,000 clones, with 87% found just once. Sequenced material: peripheral blood. These receptors all come from a man aged 50 to 60 with active or convalescent COVID-19. Both conserved end residues are trimmed from each CDR3. Fields, in order: CDR3 length, V gene, clone size, D gene, CDR3 protein. D genes are given only for firm matches. The size field is filled for only some rows; it gives once, few, many or a size class.

10 TRBV20-1 - - SASSGSQRQY
14 TRBV3-1/TRBV3-2 - TRBD2 ASSHLSGGAEDTQY
11 TRBV9 - - ASSPASGYGYT
11 TRBV12-3/TRBV12-4 - - ASSPGVPYGYT
13 TRBV7-3 once TRBD2 ASSELAGGSGELF
11 TRBV12-3/TRBV12-4 - - ASRKQGSHPQY
11 TRBV9 - - ASSLGGGTEAF
12 TRBV3-1/TRBV3-2 - TRBD1 ASSQGQGGNTIY
13 TRBV18 - TRBD1 ASSPGQGIYNEQF
15 TRBV14 - - ASSEGETLTAKNIQY
14 TRBV5-6 few - ASSLVGQGNTGELF
9 TRBV5-6 - - ASSKNTEAF